Sequencing of this T cell receptor (beta chain) was carried out in a study of OX40 agonist ivuxolimab in advanced cancers. About the research overall: Those enrolled were about 80% male, with a mean age of approximately 60 years and ages from roughly 20 to 85.

Exclusion applied to patients with autoimmune disease history or systemic immunosuppression. Sequencing was performed with immunoSEQ multiplex PCR; in TCRdb, only in-frame clones are kept and a portion is missing. The sample lists some 30,000 clones, around 90% occurring once. The CDR3 extends over 15 amino acids. Germline V gives CDR1 MGHRA, CDR2 YSYEKL. This clonotype originated in an adult with an advanced solid tumor such as melanoma, head and neck, liver or kidney cancer. The source was CD4+ or CD8+ T cells sorted from blood, collected in a trial of the OX40 agonist ivuxolimab. The chain recombines TRBV4-1 with TRBJ2-5, with TRBD2 identical over 11 bases. Near its end, the DNA agrees better with TRBJ2-7, so the J call may be wrong. DNA for the CDR3: TGCGCCAGCAGCCACACCGGGACTAGCGGCTACGAGCAGTACTTC. It translates to CASSHTGTSGYEQYF.